This record covers a single T cell receptor (beta chain). The target antigen is unknown. The study amplified TCR beta CDR3 regions using RNA transcripts. A first-round RT-PCR used HTBI primers, followed by a second-round multiplex PCR. TCRdb independently ran MiXCR on the multiplex PCR reads; one entry per CDR3 protein. Among around 170,000 distinct CDR3 sequences listed, more than 30% were seen once. Having ophthalmopathy, the donors showed moderate-to-severe activity, CAS ≥3 and NOSPECS ≥4, with disease lasting under 3 months. Other autoimmune diseases, uncontrolled infections, pregnancy or lactation led to the exclusion of patients. These data come from a study of Graves' ophthalmopathy and Graves' hyperthyroidism. Notes on the study in general: In predicting ophthalmopathy progression, the model reached approximately 70% sensitivity and approximately 72% specificity. Most expanded clonotypes in thyroid above 0.001 frequency also showed up in blood.

This receptor was taken from a woman aged 40 to 50 with Graves' ophthalmopathy. Material for sequencing was peripheral blood.

CDR3: CASSAPQGHSSEQYF. CDR3 in DNA: TGTGCCAGCAGCGCCCCACAGGGCCACTCCAGCGAGCAGTACTTC. The V call is TRBV2, the J call TRBJ2-7; a weak D match, TRBD1 (6 bases). Trimming took off 6 bases at V and 6 bases at J, with 21 bases between the two ends. Germline V lookup: CDR1 SNHLY, CDR2 FYNNEI. The CDR3 totals 15 residues.